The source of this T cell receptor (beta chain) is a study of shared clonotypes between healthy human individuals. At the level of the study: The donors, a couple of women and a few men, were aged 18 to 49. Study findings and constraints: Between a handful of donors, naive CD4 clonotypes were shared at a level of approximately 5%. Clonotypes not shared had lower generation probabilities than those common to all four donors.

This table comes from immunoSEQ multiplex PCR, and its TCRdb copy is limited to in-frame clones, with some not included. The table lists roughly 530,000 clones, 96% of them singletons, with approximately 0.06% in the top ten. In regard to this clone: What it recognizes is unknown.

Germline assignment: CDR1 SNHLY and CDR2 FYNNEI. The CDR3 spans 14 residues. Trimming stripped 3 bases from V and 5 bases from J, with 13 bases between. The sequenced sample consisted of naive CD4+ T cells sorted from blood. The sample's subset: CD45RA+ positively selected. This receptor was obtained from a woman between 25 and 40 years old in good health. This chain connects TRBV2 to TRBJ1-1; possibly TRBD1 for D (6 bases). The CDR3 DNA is TGTGCCAGCAGTGAGCGGGAGGGGGGAACTGAAGCTTTCTTT. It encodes CASSEREGGTEAFF.